Listed below are T cell receptor beta chains from one sample, sequenced in a study of T cell responses to AZD1222 COVID-19 vaccine. Assay used: immunoSEQ multiplex PCR; TCRdb lists only in-frame clones, some missing. The sample lists 120,000 to 150,000 clones, 85% to 90% seen once, with 1.5% to 2% in the top ten. Sequenced material: peripheral blood, taken 28 days after the second AZD1222 dose. These receptors were obtained from an adult who received the AZD1222 COVID-19 vaccine. CDR3s leave out the opening cysteine and the closing phenylalanine or tryptophan.

>TRBJ1-2|TRBV11-2
ASSLDLVGANYGYT
>TRBJ2-5|TRBV18
ASSARTEETQY
>TRBJ2-5|TRBV15
AISIAGGEETQY
>TRBJ2-3|TRBV19
ASSMGQAADTQY
>TRBJ2-7|TRBV15
ATSSDRERSYEQY
>TRBJ2-2|TRBV5-1
ASSLGTRGIGATGELF
>TRBJ1-5|TRBV4-2
ASSPGVGNQPQH
>TRBJ2-6|TRBV30
AWRLPGQGSSFGANVLT
>TRBJ1-6|TRBV7-3
ASSSHVDSPLH
>TRBJ1-1|TRBV30
AEDGGGTEAF
>TRBJ1-3|TRBV28
ATEGHHSGNTIY
>TRBJ1-1|TRBV6-6
ASSRGGGTEAF
>TRBJ1-1|TRBV5-1
ASSVQGWNTEAF
>TRBJ1-2|TRBV19
ASSKDQGIYGYT
>TRBJ2-4|TRBV6-5
ASSSGALKNIQY
>TRBJ1-2|TRBV28
ASSWNGRLYGYT
>TRBJ1-1|TRBV28
ASSSQGDVTEAF
>TRBJ2-7|TRBV28
ASRGDRLTSEQY
>TRBJ2-2|TRBV4-2
ASSQVSWGGAAGTGELF
>TRBJ1-5|TRBV27
ASSPTITGTYNQPQH
>TRBJ1-1|TRBV19
ASSITGNTEAF
>TRBJ2-5|TRBV14
ASSQGPGASDTQY